What follows are 29 T cell receptor beta chains derived from one specimen sequenced in a study of cytomegalovirus exposure and HLA in healthy donors. The PCR made use of 60 Vbeta and 13 Jbeta primers. The assay was immunoSEQ multiplex PCR, and TCRdb's table has in-frame clones only and misses some. In the table there are about 140,000 clones, approximately 80% of which are singletons. Sequences were obtained from PBMCs. These receptors came from a male donor in good health and CMV-seronegative.

This clone appeared a few times. The chain joins TRBV5-1 to TRBJ1-1, with no clear D. The V and J ends lost 7 bases and 2 bases respectively, with 18 bases between them. The CDR3 extends over 15 amino acids. Germline loops: CDR1 SGHRS, CDR2 YFSETQ. The CDR3 loop is CASSPFVTTNTEAFF. As DNA, the CDR3 is TGCGCCAGCTCACCCTTCGTCACAACCAACACTGAAGCTTTCTTT.

V and J are TRBV18 and TRBJ1-3, with 9 nucleotides matching TRBD1. The CDR3 is 13 amino acids. Germline CDR1 is KGHSH and CDR2 is LQKENI. The V segment lost 3 bases and the J segment 8 bases; nucleotides outside the gene matches: 2. CDR3: CASSPDRGHTIYF. DNA for the CDR3: TGTGCCAGCTCACCGGACAGGGGACACACCATATATTTT.

This rearrangement joins TRBV28 to TRBJ2-1; 9 positions agree with TRBD1. Looked up from germline, CDR1 is MDHEN and CDR2 is SYDVKM. Trimming cost V 1 base and J 5 bases; bases outside gene matches: 3. The length of the CDR3 is 15 residues. The CDR3 reads CASSLSDRGDNEQFF. CDR3 sequence (DNA): TGTGCCAGCAGTTTATCGGACAGGGGTGACAATGAGCAGTTCTTC. Variable domain in full (rest from reference TRBV28 and TRBJ2-1): DVKVTQSSRYLVKRTGEKVFLECVQDMDHENMFWYRQDPGLGLRLIYFSYDVKMKEKGDIPEGYSVSREKKERFSLILESASTNQTSMYLCASSLSDRGDNEQFFGPGTRLTVL.

This rearrangement joins TRBV4-2 to TRBJ2-5, with 8 bases fitting TRBD2. The CDR3 is 15 residues long. The V gene end was trimmed by 4 bases and the J gene end by 2 bases; junction bases not matched to a gene: 6. The germline gives CDR1 LGHNA, CDR2 YNFKEQ. CDR3 sequence: CASSRTSGPQETQYF. The CDR3, as DNA: TGTGCCAGCAGCCGAACTAGCGGCCCACAAGAGACCCAGTACTTC.

The rearrangement uses TRBV19 and TRBJ1-1, with 9 bases identical to TRBD1. CDR3 length: 14 amino acids. V lost 6 bases to trimming and J lost 7 bases; unmatched junction nucleotides: 9. The germline V gene encodes CDR1 LNHDA and CDR2 SQIVND (reference sequence). The CDR3 DNA reads TGTGCCAGTAGGCCGGGACAGGGATGGGGTGAAGCTTTCTTT. Its translation: CASRPGQGWGEAFF.

This clone has a single count. This rearrangement joins TRBV5-1 to TRBJ1-4; 7 nucleotides align to TRBD1. This CDR3 contains 15 residues. Germline CDR1 reads SGHRS; CDR2 reads YFSETQ. The V segment lost 0 bases and the J segment 3 bases; nucleotides outside the gene matches: 2. The CDR3 sequence: CASSLAGTANEKLFF. The CDR3 bases are TGCGCCAGCAGCTTGGCCGGGACAGCTAATGAAAAACTGTTTTTT.

This chain links TRBV27 with TRBJ2-7, with a weak D call TRBD2 (7 bases). Between the trimmed V and J ends, which lost 5 bases and 1 base, there was a span of 18 bases. Per the germline V gene, CDR1 is MNHEY and CDR2 is SMNVEV (reference sequence). This CDR3 contains 16 residues. The chain's CDR3 is CASSPLGGGNSYEQYF. The CDR3 nucleotides read TGTGCCAGCAGTCCCCTGGGAGGGGGTAATTCCTACGAGCAGTACTTC.

The chain employs TRBV27 and TRBJ2-5; 8 bases are shared with TRBD2. The CDR3 has 17 residues. Germline V lookup: CDR1 MNHEY, CDR2 SMNVEV (reference sequence). Trimming cost V 2 bases and J 7 bases; bases outside gene matches: 15. The CDR3 loop reads CASSLRPAGGGIGTQYF. The CDR3 DNA reads TGTGCCAGCAGTTTAAGACCTGCGGGGGGAGGGATAGGGACCCAGTACTTC.

This chain joins TRBV7-8 and TRBJ2-2, with D perhaps matching TRBD1 (5 bases). The V end lost 3 bases, the J end lost 7 bases, and 6 bases lay between the germline ends. The germline gives CDR1 SGHVS, CDR2 FQNEAQ. The CDR3 length is 12 residues. The CDR3 bases are TGTGCCAGCAGCTTTCAGGGCGGGGAGCTGTTTTTT. It is translated as CASSFQGGELFF.

The genes are TRBV27 and TRBJ2-1, with 10 bases lining up with TRBD2. This CDR3 region has 15 residues. The germline V gene encodes CDR1 MNHEY and CDR2 SMNVEV (reference sequence). V lost 6 bases and J lost 1; bases outside the gene matches: 3. CDR3 DNA sequence: TGTGCCAGCAGACTAGCGGGGATTTCCTACAATGAGCAGTTCTTC. As protein: CASRLAGISYNEQFF.

This clone is a singleton in its sample. CDR3 amino acids: CASSYSGGSPLHF. DNA for the CDR3: TGTGCCAGCAGTTACTCGGGGGGTTCACCCCTCCACTTT. The V and J genes are TRBV27 and TRBJ1-6, with D possibly being TRBD1 (5 bases). V dropped 4 bases and J dropped 9 bases, with 10 bases sitting between them. The CDR3 runs 13 residues. The germline gives CDR1 MNHEY, CDR2 SMNVEV (reference sequence).

There are a few counts of this clone. The chain uses TRBV29-1 and TRBJ1-1; 7 positions match TRBD1. Germline loops: CDR1 SQVTM, CDR2 ANQGSEA. V dropped 7 bases and J dropped 0; count of bases not matched to a gene: 8. This CDR3 has 14 amino acids. This CDR3 is CSAATGSMNTEAFF. In DNA, the CDR3 is TGCAGCGCCGCGACAGGGAGTATGAACACTGAAGCTTTCTTT.

This clone has more than one count but fewer than ten. V usage is TRBV11-2 and J usage is TRBJ2-7; weak D call: TRBD2 (6 bases). Germline loops: CDR1 SGHAT, CDR2 FQNNGV. V dropped 3 bases and J dropped 4 bases, with 10 bases sitting between them. This CDR3 comprises 13 residues. The CDR3 loop is CASSFGGAYEQYF. The DNA of the CDR3 is TGTGCCAGCAGCTTCGGCGGGGCGTACGAGCAGTACTTC.

The chain couples TRBV11-2 to TRBJ2-3, with 10 bases aligning to TRBD1. This CDR3 spans 14 amino acids. Germline CDR1 and CDR2: SGHAT and FQNNGV. V lost 3 bases, J lost 4 bases, and 1 base stayed unmatched. As DNA, the CDR3 is TGTGCCAGCAGCTTGGGACAGGGGTCAGATACGCAGTATTTT. As protein: CASSLGQGSDTQYF.

CDR3 sequence: CASSFRVSYEQYF. For the CDR3, the DNA is TGTGCCAGCAGCTTCCGGGTATCCTACGAGCAGTACTTC. The V gene is TRBV7-2, the J gene TRBJ2-7; D is unclear. Germline assignment: CDR1 SGHTA and CDR2 FQGNSA. This CDR3 has 13 amino acids. Trimming left V 3 bases short and J 1 base short, with 7 bases between.

The chain couples TRBV10-3 to TRBJ2-2; maybe TRBD2 (5 bases). CDR3 length: 15 amino acids. V was cut by 7 bases and J by 4 bases, with 16 bases left in between. Germline CDR1 is ENHRY and CDR2 is SYGVKD. This CDR3 is CAITRSGSGTGELFF. CDR3 nucleotides: TGTGCCATCACCCGAAGTGGGAGCGGCACCGGGGAGCTGTTTTTT.

This clone came up a few times. This chain uses TRBV5-1 with TRBJ2-5, with 10 bases lining up with TRBD1. Germline trimming cut 7 bases from V and 5 bases from J; bases unmatched to any gene: 11. The length of the CDR3 is 15 residues. The germline gives CDR1 SGHRS, CDR2 YFSETQ. The CDR3 reads CASHSGTGVGETQYF. The CDR3 coding sequence is TGCGCCAGCCACTCCGGGACAGGGGTTGGGGAGACCCAGTACTTC.

The chain couples TRBV2 to TRBJ1-5; 7 bases agree with TRBD1. V dropped 7 bases and J dropped 2; count of bases not matched to a gene: 2. Germline values: CDR1 SNHLY, CDR2 FYNNEI. The CDR3 runs 13 residues. The CDR3 reads CASIGQGNQPQHF. CDR3 in DNA: TGTGCCAGCATTGGACAGGGCAATCAGCCCCAGCATTTT.

The chain is built from TRBV29-1 and TRBJ2-2; 9 bases agree with TRBD1. CDR3 length: 14 amino acids. The V segment lost 7 bases and the J segment 1 base; nucleotides outside the gene matches: 4. CDR1 SQVTM and CDR2 ANQGSEA come from the germline V gene. The CDR3 is CSAAGQGNTGELFF. In DNA form, the CDR3 reads TGCAGCGCAGCGGGACAGGGGAACACCGGGGAGCTGTTTTTT.

The gene calls are TRBV6-6 and TRBJ1-1; the D gene is possibly TRBD1 (5 bases). CDR3 size: 13 residues. With 6 bases removed from V and 4 bases from J, the gap between germline ends came to 12 bases. Germline CDR1 reads MNHNY; CDR2 reads SVGAGI (reference sequence). This CDR3 is CASRPGQATEAFF. CDR3 bases: TGTGCCAGCAGACCCGGACAAGCCACTGAAGCTTTCTTT.

This clone was seen once. The chain recombines TRBV30 with TRBJ2-5, with D unresolved. V lost 0 bases to trimming and J lost 5 bases, with 13 bases between them. CDR1 GTSNPN and CDR2 SVGIG come from the germline V gene (reference sequence). This CDR3 is built from 14 residues. Written as DNA, the CDR3 is TGTGCCTGGAGTGTCATGGGCCTTTGGGAGACCCAGTACTTC. It codes for CAWSVMGLWETQYF. The whole variable domain, remainder taken from reference TRBV30 and TRBJ2-5, is SQTIHQWPATLVQPVGSPLSLECTVEGTSNPNLYWYRQAAGRGLQLLFYSVGIGQISSEVPQNLSASRPQDRQFILSSKKLLLSDSGFYLCAWSVMGLWETQYFGPGTRLLVL.

V is TRBV5-1 and J is TRBJ2-2, with D unclear. Germline loops: CDR1 SGHRS, CDR2 YFSETQ. Trimming removed 2 bases from V and 5 bases from J, with 4 bases in between. The CDR3 sequence is 12 residues long. CDR3 sequence (DNA): TGCGCCAGCAGCTTCGGGACCGGGGAGCTGTTTTTT. It translates to CASSFGTGELFF.

CDR3 bases: TGCGCCAGCAGCCAGAGGGGGCCAACAGATACGCAGTATTTT. This gives the protein CASSQRGPTDTQYF. The chain is built from TRBV4-1 and TRBJ2-3; TRBD1 matches at 7 bases. V dropped 3 bases and J dropped 3; count of bases not matched to a gene: 3. This CDR3 has 14 amino acids. Germline V gene sequence: CDR1 MGHRA, CDR2 YSYEKL.

The chain is built from TRBV4-2 and TRBJ2-5, with 13 positions matching TRBD2. CDR1 and CDR2 (germline): LGHNA, YNFKEQ. The V gene end was trimmed by 5 bases and the J gene end by 2 bases; junction bases not matched to a gene: 5. The CDR3 sequence is 16 residues long. CDR3 region: CASSSGLAGEQETQYF. DNA of the CDR3: TGTGCCAGCAGCTCTGGACTAGCGGGGGAGCAAGAGACCCAGTACTTC.

V is TRBV19 and J is TRBJ2-1; D possibly corresponds to TRBD2 (6 bases). The V end lost 2 bases, the J end lost 0 bases, and 11 bases lay between the germline ends. Germline V lookup: CDR1 LNHDA, CDR2 SQIVND (reference sequence). The CDR3 spans 16 residues. The CDR3 here is CASSIIGGASYNEQFF. CDR3 in DNA: TGTGCCAGTAGTATAATCGGCGGGGCCTCCTACAATGAGCAGTTCTTC. The full variable domain, in which reference TRBV19 and TRBJ2-1 provide the parts outside the CDR3, is DGGITQSPKYLFRKEGQNVTLSCEQNLNHDAMYWYRQDPGQGLRLIYYSQIVNDFQKGDIAEGYSVSREKKESFPLTVTSAQKNPTAFYLCASSIIGGASYNEQFFGPGTRLTVL.

This clone was counted a few times. The CDR3 is CASSRDTGTRNTEAFF. The CDR3 DNA reads TGTGCCAGCAGCCGAGACACAGGAACTCGGAACACTGAAGCTTTCTTT. The chain is built from TRBV7-9 and TRBJ1-1; weak D call: TRBD1 (5 bases). Trimming stripped 5 bases from V and 1 base from J, with 17 bases between. Germline V gene lookup returns CDR1 SEHNR and CDR2 FQNEAQ (reference sequence). This CDR3 contains 16 residues.

The chain has TRBV4-1 and TRBJ2-2; 7 bases align to TRBD1. V was clipped by 4 bases and J by 2 bases; unmatched bases: 13. The CDR3 loop spans 18 amino acids. CDR1 is MGHRA, CDR2 YSYEKL, per germline. CDR3 in DNA: TGCGCCAGCAGCCGGGACAGCACTGGAGTAATCAACACCGGGGAGCTGTTTTTT. Translated: CASSRDSTGVINTGELFF.

Turning to this clone: The sample contains more than one DNA sequence encoding this CDR3. V and J are TRBV6-5 and TRBJ1-1, with 7 nucleotides matching TRBD1. The germline CDR1 and CDR2 sequences are MNHEY and SVGAGI. The J segment lost 5 bases and the V segment lost 5 bases, leaving 8 bases of the junction unmatched. CDR3 length equals 14 residues. The chain's CDR3 is CASSPTGVKTEAFF. CDR3 DNA: TGTGCCAGCAGTCCTACAGGGGTAAAGACTGAAGCTTTCTTT.

The gene calls are TRBV18 and TRBJ1-1; D is undetermined. CDR3 length: 12 amino acids. The V end was cut by 2 bases, the J end by 8 bases, with 9 bases between. Germline V gives CDR1 KGHSH, CDR2 LQKENI. The CDR3 protein is CASSPRRAEAFF. The CDR3 DNA reads as TGTGCCAGCTCACCAAGGAGGGCAGAAGCTTTCTTT.